The entry below gives a single T cell receptor (beta chain) sequence along with its context. V lost 8 bases to trimming and J lost 6 bases, with 13 bases between them. Germline V CDR1 and CDR2: MNHEY, SVGAGI. The CDR3 is 12 amino acids. This sample is part of a study of blood T cell repertoires in COVID-19. Study-wide context: Researchers got acute and convalescent COVID-19 samples from the United States, Italy and Spain.

Participant ages covered about 18 to 100 years across 25 or so US areas. Allocation to cohorts depended on clinical history reported by the participants. Under the authors' procedure: Cell counts per sample came from amplifying reference gene primers. Assay: immunoSEQ multiplex PCR; the TCRdb copy retains only in-frame clones and omits some. Clone size and the V and J calls come from that table; the DNA yielded D and trimming. The sample comprises over 350,000 clones, 70% to 90% of which are singletons, and roughly 2% rests with the top ten. Sequences were obtained from PBMCs or T cells enriched from blood (not recorded which). The chain couples TRBV6-5 to TRBJ1-1; TRBD1 might be the D (5 bases). The receptor was isolated from a young woman with acute COVID-19. For the CDR3, the DNA is TGTGCCAGCGGGAGGGGATCGGCTGAAGCTTTCTTT. It translates to CASGRGSAEAFF.